One T cell receptor beta chain is described in this entry. Its antigen is still unknown. The data were obtained in a study of healthy donors' naive CD4 and CD8 T cells. Study-wide background: Donors spanned ages 20-25, 40-50 and 60-70 years, half female. Study conclusions and caveats: Reportedly, most V and J gene segments showed naive CD4+ versus CD8+ bias.

TCR libraries were built from 450 to 650 ng of total RNA by linear amplification. From the reads, TCRdb called clonotypes with MiXCR, one entry per CDR3 protein. Of roughly 200,000 distinct CDR3 sequences listed, about 70% were seen once; the top ten hold 2% to 2.5%. Naive CD4+ cells were sorted as CD4+CD8-CD45RO-CD45RA+; naive CD8+ as CD8+CD4-CD45RA+CD27bright. The CDR3 sequence is 16 residues long. Germline CDR1 is SGHNT and CDR2 is YYREEE (reference sequence). The V end was cut by 1 base, the J end by 0 bases, with 8 bases between. The receptor was isolated from a pool of human donors in good health; the sample pools cells from several healthy donors. The sample taken for sequencing was naive CD4+ and CD8+ T cells sorted from blood, pooled from several donors. The chain uses TRBV5-4 and TRBJ2-6, with D unclear. The CDR3 bases are TGTGCCAGCAGCTTGACATCTCGCTCTGGGGCCAACGTCCTGACTTTC. Amino acids: CASSLTSRSGANVLTF.